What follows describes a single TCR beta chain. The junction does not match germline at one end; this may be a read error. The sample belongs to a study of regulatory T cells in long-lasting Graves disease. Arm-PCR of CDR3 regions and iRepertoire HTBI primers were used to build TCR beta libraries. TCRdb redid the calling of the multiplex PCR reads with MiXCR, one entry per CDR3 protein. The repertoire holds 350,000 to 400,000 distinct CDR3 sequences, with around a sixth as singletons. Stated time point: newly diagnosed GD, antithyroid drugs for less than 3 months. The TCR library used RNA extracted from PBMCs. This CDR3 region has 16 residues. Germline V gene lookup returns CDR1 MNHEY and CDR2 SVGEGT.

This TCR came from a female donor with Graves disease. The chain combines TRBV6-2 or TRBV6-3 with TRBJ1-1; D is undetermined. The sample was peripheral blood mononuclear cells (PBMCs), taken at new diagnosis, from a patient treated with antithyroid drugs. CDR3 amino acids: CVSSYRRGRGQTEAFF. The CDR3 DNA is TGTGTCAGCAGTTACCGGCGAGGACGAGGGCAGACTGAAGCTTTCTTT.